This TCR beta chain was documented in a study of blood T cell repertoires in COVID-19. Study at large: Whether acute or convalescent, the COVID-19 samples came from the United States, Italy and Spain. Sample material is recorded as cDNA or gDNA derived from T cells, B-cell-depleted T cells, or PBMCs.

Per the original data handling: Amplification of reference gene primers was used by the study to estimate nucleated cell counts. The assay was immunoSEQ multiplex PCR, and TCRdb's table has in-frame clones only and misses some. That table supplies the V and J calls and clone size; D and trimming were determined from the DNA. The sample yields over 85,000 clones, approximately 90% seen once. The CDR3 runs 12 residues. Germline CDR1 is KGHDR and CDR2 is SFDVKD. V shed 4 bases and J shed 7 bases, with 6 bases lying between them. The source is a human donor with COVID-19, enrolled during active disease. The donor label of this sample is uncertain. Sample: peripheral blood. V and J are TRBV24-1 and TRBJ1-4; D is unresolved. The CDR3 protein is CATSEAGEKLFF. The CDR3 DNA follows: TGTGCCACCAGTGAAGCGGGTGAAAAACTGTTTTTT.